This T cell receptor beta chain was profiled in a study of cytomegalovirus exposure and HLA in healthy donors. The study ran its PCR with 60 Vbeta and 13 Jbeta primers. Per the study methods: Later, an analysis found about 80 million unique TCR beta chains, and 9.5 million to 11 million of these were shared. TCRdb keeps only in-frame clones here, not all; method: immunoSEQ multiplex PCR. For V, J and clone size, that table is used; D and trimming come from the DNA. The sample holds about 77,000 clones, 78% seen once. Per the germline V gene, CDR1 is LGHNT and CDR2 is FRNRAP. Trimming shortened V by 6 bases and J by 0 bases, and 6 bases separated the two germline ends. This CDR3 comprises 13 residues.

The genes are TRBV12-5 and TRBJ1-5; tentatively, D is TRBD1 (5 bases). The specimen was PBMCs. The sequence was obtained from a man aged 40-55 years in good health and CMV-seronegative. CDR3 nucleotide sequence: TGTGCTAGTGGACAGGATAGCAATCAGCCCCAGCATTTT. The encoded protein is CASGQDSNQPQHF.